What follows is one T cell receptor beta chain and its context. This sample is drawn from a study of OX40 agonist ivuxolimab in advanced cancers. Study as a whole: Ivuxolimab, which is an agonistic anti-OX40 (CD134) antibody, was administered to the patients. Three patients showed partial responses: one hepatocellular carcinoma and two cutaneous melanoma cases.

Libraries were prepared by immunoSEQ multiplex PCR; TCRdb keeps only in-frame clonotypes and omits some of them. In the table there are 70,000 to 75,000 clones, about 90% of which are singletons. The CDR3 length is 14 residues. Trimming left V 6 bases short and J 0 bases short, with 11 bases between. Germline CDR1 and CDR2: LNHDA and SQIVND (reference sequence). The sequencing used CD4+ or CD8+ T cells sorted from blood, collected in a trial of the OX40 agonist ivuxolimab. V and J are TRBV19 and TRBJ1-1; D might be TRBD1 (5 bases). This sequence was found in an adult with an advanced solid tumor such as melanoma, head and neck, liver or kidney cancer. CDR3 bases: TGTGCCAGTAGATCGGCAGGGTTGAACACTGAAGCTTTCTTT. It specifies CASRSAGLNTEAFF.